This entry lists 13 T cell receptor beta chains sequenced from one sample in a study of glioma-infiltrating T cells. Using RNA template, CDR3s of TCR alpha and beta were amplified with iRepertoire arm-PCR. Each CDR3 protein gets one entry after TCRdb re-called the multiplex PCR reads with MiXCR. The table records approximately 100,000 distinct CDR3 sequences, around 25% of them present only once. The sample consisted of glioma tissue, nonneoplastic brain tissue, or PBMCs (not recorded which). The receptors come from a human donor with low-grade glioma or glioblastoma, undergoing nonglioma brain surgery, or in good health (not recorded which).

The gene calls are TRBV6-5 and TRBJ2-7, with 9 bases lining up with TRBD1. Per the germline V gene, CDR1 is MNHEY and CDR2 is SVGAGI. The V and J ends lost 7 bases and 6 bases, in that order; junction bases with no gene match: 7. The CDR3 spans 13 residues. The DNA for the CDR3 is TGTGCCAGCACCCGGGACAGGGTCGGCGAGCAGTACTTC. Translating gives CASTRDRVGEQYF.

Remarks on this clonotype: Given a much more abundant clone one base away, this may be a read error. The CDR3 nucleotides read TGTGCCAGCAGCCAAGTCCGGCAAAGCACAGATGCGCAGTATTTT. It is translated as CASSQVRQSTDAQYF. The rearrangement uses TRBV4-2 and TRBJ2-3; no definite D call. CDR1 is LGHNA, CDR2 YNFKEQ, per germline. The CDR3 runs 15 residues.

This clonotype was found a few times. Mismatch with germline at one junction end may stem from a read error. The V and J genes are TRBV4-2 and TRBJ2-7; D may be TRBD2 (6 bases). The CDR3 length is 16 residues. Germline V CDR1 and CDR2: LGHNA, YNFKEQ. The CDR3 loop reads CASSPYKWEDTYEQYF. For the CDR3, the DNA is TGTGCCAGCAGCCCTTACAAGTGGGAGGACACCTACGAGCAGTACTTT.

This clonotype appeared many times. CDR3 loop: CASTRTGLGMDYTF. For the CDR3, the DNA is TGTGCCAGCACCCGGACAGGTCTTGGCATGGACTACACCTTC. This chain connects TRBV25-1 to TRBJ1-2; TRBD1 aligns across 7 bases. This CDR3 contains 14 residues. Germline CDR1 MGHDK, CDR2 SYGVNS. V was pared by 7 bases and J by 10 bases, with 15 bases of the junction left unmatched.

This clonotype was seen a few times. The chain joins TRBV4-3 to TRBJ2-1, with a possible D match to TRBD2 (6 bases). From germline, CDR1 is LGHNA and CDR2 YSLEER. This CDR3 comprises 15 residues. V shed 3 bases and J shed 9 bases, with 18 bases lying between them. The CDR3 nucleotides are TGCGCCAGCAGCCAGAGGGGCAGCCTGGGGGGTGAGCAGTTCTTC. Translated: CASSQRGSLGGEQFF.

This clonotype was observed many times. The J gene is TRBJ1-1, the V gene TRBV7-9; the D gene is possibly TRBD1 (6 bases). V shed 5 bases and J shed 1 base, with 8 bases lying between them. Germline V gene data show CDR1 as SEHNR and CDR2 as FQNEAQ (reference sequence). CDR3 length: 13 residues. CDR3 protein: CASSKGGNTEAFF. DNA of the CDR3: TGTGCCAGCAGCAAGGGGGGGAACACTGAAGCTTTCTTT. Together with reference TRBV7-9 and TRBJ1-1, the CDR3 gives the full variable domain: DTGVSQNPRHKITKRGQNVTFRCDPISEHNRLYWYRQTLGQGPEFLTYFQNEAQLEKSRLLSDRFSAERPKGSFSTLEIQRTEQGDSAMYLCASSKGGNTEAFFGQGTRLTVV.

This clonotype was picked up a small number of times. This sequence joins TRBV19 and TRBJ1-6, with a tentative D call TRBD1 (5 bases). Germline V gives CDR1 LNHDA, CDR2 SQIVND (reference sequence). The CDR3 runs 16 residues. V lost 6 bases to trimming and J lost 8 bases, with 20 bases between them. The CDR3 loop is CASRALGTAGYSPLHF. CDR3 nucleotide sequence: TGTGCCAGTAGGGCCCTCGGGACCGCCGGGTATTCACCCCTCCACTTT.

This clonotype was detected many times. The CDR3 DNA is TGTGCCAGCACCTCCCAAGTCGGGGGTGGCTACACCTTC. Its protein product is CASTSQVGGGYTF. The V call is TRBV7-9, the J call TRBJ1-2; possible D gene TRBD1, 5 bases. The germline gives CDR1 SEHNR, CDR2 FQNEAQ (reference sequence). The CDR3 spans 13 residues. V was pared by 7 bases and J by 7 bases, with 16 bases between.

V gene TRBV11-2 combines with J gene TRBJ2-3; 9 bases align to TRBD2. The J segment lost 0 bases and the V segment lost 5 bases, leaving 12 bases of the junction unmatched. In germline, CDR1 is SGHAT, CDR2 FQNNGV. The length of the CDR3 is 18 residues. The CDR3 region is CASSPKELAGLSTDTQYF. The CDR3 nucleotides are TGTGCCAGCAGCCCGAAGGAACTAGCGGGCCTTAGCACAGATACGCAGTATTTT.

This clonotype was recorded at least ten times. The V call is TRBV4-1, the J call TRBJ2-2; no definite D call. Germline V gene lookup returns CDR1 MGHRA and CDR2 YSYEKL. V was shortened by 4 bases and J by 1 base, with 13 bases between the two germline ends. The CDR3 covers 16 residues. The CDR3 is CASSPVGGRNTGELFF. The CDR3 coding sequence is TGCGCCAGCAGCCCAGTTGGTGGCAGGAACACCGGGGAGCTGTTTTTT.

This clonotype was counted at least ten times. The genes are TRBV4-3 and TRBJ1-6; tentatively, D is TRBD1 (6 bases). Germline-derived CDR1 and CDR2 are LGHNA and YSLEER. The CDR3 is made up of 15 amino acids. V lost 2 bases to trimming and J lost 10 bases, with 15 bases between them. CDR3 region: CASSQYSDSRSPLHF. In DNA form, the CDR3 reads TGCGCCAGCAGCCAATATTCGGACAGTAGATCACCCCTCCACTTT.

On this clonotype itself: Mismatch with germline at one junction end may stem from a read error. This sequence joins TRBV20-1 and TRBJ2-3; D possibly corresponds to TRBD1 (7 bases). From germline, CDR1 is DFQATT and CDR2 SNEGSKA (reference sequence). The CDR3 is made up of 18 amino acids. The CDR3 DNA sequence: TGCAGTGCTAGAGATCAAGGGGCTAGCGATGGACAGGCAGATACACAGTATTTT. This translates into CSARDQGASDGQADTQYF.

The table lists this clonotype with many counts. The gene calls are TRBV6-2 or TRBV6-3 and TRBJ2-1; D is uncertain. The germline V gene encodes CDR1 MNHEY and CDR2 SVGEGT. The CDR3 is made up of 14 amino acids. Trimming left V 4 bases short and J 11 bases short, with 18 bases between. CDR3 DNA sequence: TGTGCCAGCAGTTCTGGAAACGTGGGTAGCCAGCAGTTCTTC. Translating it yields CASSSGNVGSQQFF.